The rows below give T cell receptor beta chains drawn from one sample of a study of T-cell reconstitution after alpha-beta-depleted transplantation in children. MiXCR, applied by TCRdb to the PCR reads, yields one record per CDR3 protein. This table holds approximately 240,000 distinct CDR3 sequences, approximately 11% found once. This specimen consisted of PBMCs, obtained before TCRalphabeta/CD19-depleted stem cell transplant. Receptors were obtained from a child less than two years old with acute myeloid leukemia, due to receive a stem cell transplant. CDR3s include the opening cysteine and the closing phenylalanine or tryptophan. The D gene is left open where the match is weak. Only some rows state a clone size, as once, few, many or a class for expanded clones.

cdr3_nt cdr3_aa clone_size v_call d_call j_call
TGTGCCAGCAGCGCTCCGGCCGGGGCGCGAGGCTACACCTTC CASSAPAGARGYTF many TRBV9 - TRBJ1-2
TGTGCCAGCACCAACTTTGACGAGGGATCCACCGGGGAGCTGTTTTTT CASTNFDEGSTGELFF many TRBV28 - TRBJ2-2
TGTGCCAGTGGGGGTTCTGGGGCCAACGTCCTGACTTTC CASGGSGANVLTF many TRBV7-9 - TRBJ2-6
TGTGCCAGCAGCCAAGATGGTAGCGGGAGAACCTACAATGAGCAGTTCTTC CASSQDGSGRTYNEQFF many TRBV3-1 TRBD2 TRBJ2-1
TGTGCCAGCAGCCCCCGCAATGGGTACGAGCAGTACTTC CASSPRNGYEQYF many TRBV7-2 - TRBJ2-7
TGTGCCAGCAGTGGGGGAATTGGGGGGACGGATACGCAGTATTTT CASSGGIGGTDTQYF many TRBV6-2/TRBV6-3 - TRBJ2-3
TGTGCCAGCAGCCGGGACTTACCGAACACCGGGGAGCTGTTTTTT CASSRDLPNTGELFF many TRBV12-3/TRBV12-4 - TRBJ2-2
TGCGCCAGCAGCGTCCGGGACATGCTCTCCGAGCAGTACTTC CASSVRDMLSEQYF many TRBV5-1 - TRBJ2-7
TGCGCCAGCAGCTTGGGAGGGACAAAGAACACTGAAGCTTTCTTT CASSLGGTKNTEAFF many TRBV5-1 - TRBJ1-1
TGCAGTGCGGGCCGTTTGAGCTCCTACAATGAGCAGTTCTTC CSAGRLSSYNEQFF - TRBV20-1 - TRBJ2-1
TGTGCCAGCAGTCATCCCAGGGGTGGGCCGCAGTATTTT CASSHPRGGPQYF many TRBV25-1 - TRBJ2-3